The present entry profiles one T cell receptor beta chain with its context. What it binds is not known. Germline trimming cut 4 bases from V and 0 bases from J; bases unmatched to any gene: 8. The CDR3 runs 16 residues. Germline CDR1 KGHSH, CDR2 LQKENI. Method: immunoSEQ multiplex PCR; TCRdb's copy keeps in-frame clones and lacks some. Here the sample spans hundreds of clones, 90% to 95% being singletons. This sample was included in a study of Tregs in tolerant kidney transplant recipients. Study-level information: Sorting after B cell culture yielded CD25+CD127- and 4-1BB+CD40L- CD4+ cells.

The receptor was derived from a human patient who received a combined kidney and bone marrow transplant. The gene calls are TRBV18 and TRBJ1-1; 7 bases are shared with TRBD1. This material consisted of Tregs from blood cultured with allogeneic cells, taken before the transplant. CDR3 protein: CASSLNQGDMNTEAFF. The CDR3 DNA reads as TGTGCCAGCTCACTCAACCAGGGGGACATGAACACTGAAGCTTTCTTT. The entire variable domain, with the rest obtained from reference TRBV18 and TRBJ1-1, is as follows: NAGVMQNPRHLVRRRGQEARLRCSPMKGHSHVYWYRQLPEEGLKFMVYLQKENIIDESGMPKERFSAEFPKEGPSILRIQQVVRGDSAAYFCASSLNQGDMNTEAFFGQGTRLTVV.